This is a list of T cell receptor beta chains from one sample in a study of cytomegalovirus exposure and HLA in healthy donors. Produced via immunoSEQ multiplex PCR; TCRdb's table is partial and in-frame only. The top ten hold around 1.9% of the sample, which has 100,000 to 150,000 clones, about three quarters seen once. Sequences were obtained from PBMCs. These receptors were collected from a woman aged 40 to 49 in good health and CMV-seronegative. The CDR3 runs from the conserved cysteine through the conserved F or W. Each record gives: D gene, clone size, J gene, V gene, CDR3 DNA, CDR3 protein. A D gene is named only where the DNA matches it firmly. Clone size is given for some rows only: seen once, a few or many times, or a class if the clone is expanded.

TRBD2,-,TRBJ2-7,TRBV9,TGTGCCAGCAGCACCGGGACTAGCGGTTCCTACGAGCAGTACTTC,CASSTGTSGSYEQYF
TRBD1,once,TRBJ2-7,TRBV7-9,TGTGCCAGCAGCGCGCCCGGGACAGGGTACAAAGAGCAGTACTTC,CASSAPGTGYKEQYF
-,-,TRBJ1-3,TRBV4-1,TGCGCCAGCAGCCAAGACAAGGGAGCAGGAAACACCATATATTTT,CASSQDKGAGNTIYF
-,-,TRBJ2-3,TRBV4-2,TGTGCCAGCAGCCACCCGGGGAGACAAACTAACCAAGTGGGCCTAGATACGCAGTATTTT,CASSHPGRQTNQVGLDTQYF
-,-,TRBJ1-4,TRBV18,TGTGCCAGCTCACCATTGACAGATGAAAAACTGTTTTTT,CASSPLTDEKLFF
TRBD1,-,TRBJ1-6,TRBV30,TGTGCCTGGAGTGGGTTGGGACAGGGACTACTGGGAAGTTCACCCCTCCACTTT,CAWSGLGQGLLGSSPLHF
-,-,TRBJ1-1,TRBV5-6,TGTGCCAGCAGCCCCCTGGGGGGGGCGATGGCTTTCTTT,CASSPLGGAMAFF
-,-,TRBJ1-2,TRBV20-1,TGCAGTTCTCTTGCCGGGTATGGCTACACCTTC,CSSLAGYGYTF
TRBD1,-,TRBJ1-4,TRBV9,TGTGCCAGCAGCGTTCTGGACAGGGCGGGGGAAAAACTGTTTTTT,CASSVLDRAGEKLFF
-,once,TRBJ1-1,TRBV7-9,TGTGCCAGCAGCTTAACCCGCGGGGGAAACACTGAAGCTTTCTTT,CASSLTRGGNTEAFF
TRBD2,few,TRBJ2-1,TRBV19,TGTGCCAGTAGTCCGCGGGGGGTAGGAAATGAGCAGTTCTTC,CASSPRGVGNEQFF
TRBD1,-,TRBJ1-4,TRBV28,TGTGCCAGCAGTTCCGGACAGGGGATTGAAAAACTGTTTTTT,CASSSGQGIEKLFF
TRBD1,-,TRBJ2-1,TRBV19,TGTGCCAGTAGTACCCTGGACAGGGGGTGGTACAATGAGCAGTTCTTC,CASSTLDRGWYNEQFF
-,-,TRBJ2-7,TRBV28,TGTGCCAGCAGTTTAGCGGGGGCAGGGCAGTACTTC,CASSLAGAGQYF
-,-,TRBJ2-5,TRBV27,TGTGCCAGCAGTACTGCCCTCTCCGGGGAGACCCAGTACTTC,CASSTALSGETQYF
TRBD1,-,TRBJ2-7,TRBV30,TGTGCCTGTCTCTCCCCCGGACAGGGGGACCACGAGCAGTACTTC,CACLSPGQGDHEQYF
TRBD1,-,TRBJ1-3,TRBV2,TGTGCCAGCGGAACAGGGGACTCTGGAAACACCATATATTTT,CASGTGDSGNTIYF
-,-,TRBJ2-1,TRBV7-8,TGTGCCAGCAGCTTCAGCCCGGGACTCCCACCCAATGAGCAGTTCTTC,CASSFSPGLPPNEQFF
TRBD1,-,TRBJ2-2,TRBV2,TGTGCCAGCAGGCCCGGGACAGTTAACACCGGGGAGCTGTTTTTT,CASRPGTVNTGELFF
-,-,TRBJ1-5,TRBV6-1,TGTGCCAGCACCGGAACAGGGTACCAGCCCCAGCATTTT,CASTGTGYQPQHF
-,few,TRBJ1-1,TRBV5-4,TGTGCCAGCAGCTTGGACGGTATCACTGAAGCTTTCTTT,CASSLDGITEAFF
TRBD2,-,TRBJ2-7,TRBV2,TGTGCCAGCAGTACTAGCGGGAGCTCCATCGGCGAGCAGTACTTC,CASSTSGSSIGEQYF
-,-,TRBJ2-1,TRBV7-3,TGTGCCAGCAGCTTAACTGTCGGGAGCCTCTACAATGAGCAGTTCTTC,CASSLTVGSLYNEQFF
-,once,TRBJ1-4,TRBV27,TGTGCCAGCAGTTTGGCGGGGGCAGGTGAAAAACTGTTTTTT,CASSLAGAGEKLFF
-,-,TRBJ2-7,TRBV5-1,TGCGCCAGCAGCTTGGGGACAACCTACGAGCAGTACTTC,CASSLGTTYEQYF
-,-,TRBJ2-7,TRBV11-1,TGTGCCAGCAGACCCATTGACTCATGGGGCAGCCGGGGGGAGCAGTACTTC,CASRPIDSWGSRGEQYF
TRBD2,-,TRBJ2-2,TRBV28,TGTGCCAGCAGTTCACTCGGACTAGCGGGAGCCGGGGAGCTGTTTTTT,CASSSLGLAGAGELFF
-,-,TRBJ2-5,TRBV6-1,TGTGCCAGCAAAGGGACTGAAGAGACCCAGTACTTC,CASKGTEETQYF
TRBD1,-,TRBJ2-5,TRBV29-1,TGCAGCGTGAGGACAGGGAGGACTGAGACCCAGTACTTC,CSVRTGRTETQYF
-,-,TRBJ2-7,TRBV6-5,TGTGCCAGCAGACGCGAATTCGAGGGCGAGCAGTACTTC,CASRREFEGEQYF